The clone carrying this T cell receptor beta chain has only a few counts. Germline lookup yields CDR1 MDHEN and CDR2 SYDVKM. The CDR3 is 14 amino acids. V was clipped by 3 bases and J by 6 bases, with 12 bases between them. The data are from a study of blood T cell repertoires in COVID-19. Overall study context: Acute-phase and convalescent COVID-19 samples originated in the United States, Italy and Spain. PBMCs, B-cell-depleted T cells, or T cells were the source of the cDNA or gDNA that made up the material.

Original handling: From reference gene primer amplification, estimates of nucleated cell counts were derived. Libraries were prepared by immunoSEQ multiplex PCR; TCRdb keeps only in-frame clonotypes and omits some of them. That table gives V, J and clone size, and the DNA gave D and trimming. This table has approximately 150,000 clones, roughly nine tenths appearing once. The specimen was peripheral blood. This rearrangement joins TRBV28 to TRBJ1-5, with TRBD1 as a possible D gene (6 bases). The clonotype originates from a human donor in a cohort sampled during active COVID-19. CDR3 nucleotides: TGTGCCAGCAGTTTGATACAGGGTACTCAGCCCCAGCATTTT. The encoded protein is CASSLIQGTQPQHF.